What follows is one T cell receptor (beta chain) and its context. The sample is drawn from a study of blood T cell repertoires in COVID-19. At the level of the study: The United States, Italy and Spain supplied acute and convalescent COVID-19 samples. T cells, B-cell-depleted T cells, or PBMCs supplied cDNA or gDNA.

Adults between roughly 18 and 100 years of age took part from fewer than 30 US areas. V was trimmed by 2 bases and J by 7 bases, leaving 7 bases between them. Looked up from germline, CDR1 is SNHLY and CDR2 is FYNNEI. The CDR3 contains 12 residues. Assay used: immunoSEQ multiplex PCR; TCRdb lists only in-frame clones, some missing. The sample includes 270,000 or so clones, approximately 90% seen only once; the top ten take about 4%. The origin of this receptor is a woman aged 30 to 39 with acute COVID-19. The chain is built from TRBV2 and TRBJ2-3; no reliable D call. Sequencing was carried out using PBMCs or T cells enriched from blood (not recorded which). The CDR3 is CASSENQYTQYF. CDR3 DNA sequence: TGTGCCAGCAGTGAAAATCAATATACGCAGTATTTT.